The clone carrying this T cell receptor (beta chain) was observed a handful of times. Its antigen is still unknown. Here immunoSEQ multiplex PCR was the method, and the copy in TCRdb shows in-frame clones only, minus some. Of about 5,000 clones listed, less than 85% are singletons. The CDR3 is 17 residues long. The trim removed 4 bases at V and 2 bases at J, leaving 5 bases unmatched. The V gene's germline CDR1 is SGHRS and CDR2 YFSETQ. This sample is part of a study of immune evolution from preneoplasia to lung adenocarcinoma. Across the study: HLA loss of heterozygosity: roughly 6.6% AIS, about 15% MIA, more than 25% ADC, none AAH. General study points: Clonality was highest in normal lung, lower in later-stage lesions apparently. From normal lung to invasive adenocarcinoma, top clone frequencies appeared to decrease.

This receptor was identified in a person aged 60-80 years with lung adenocarcinoma. The sequenced sample was FFPE minimally invasive lung adenocarcinoma tissue. The chain links TRBV5-1 to TRBJ2-3, with 15 bases aligning to TRBD2. The CDR3 spells CASSPWTSGGATDTQYF. The CDR3 DNA reads as TGCGCCAGCAGCCCCTGGACTAGCGGGGGGGCCACAGATACGCAGTATTTT.